This T cell receptor beta chain was observed in a study of shared clonotypes between healthy human individuals. Per the germline V gene, CDR1 is LNHDA and CDR2 is SQIVND (reference sequence). The CDR3 is 13 residues long. V was pared by 4 bases and J by 0 bases, with 7 bases between. Donors had no recently reported acute infections or vaccinations and were HIV-negative. Of note for this clone: Its antigen remains unknown.

Findings of the study overall: The represented genetic and exposure-history diversity was limited by the small number of donors.

Deep-level assay runs were performed. Ten immunoSEQ deep assay plates were used to sequence unsorted PBMC DNA. The table came from immunoSEQ multiplex PCR; TCRdb's copy has only in-frame clones and leaves some out. The sample contains about 480,000 clones, 79% of which appear only once. The chain recombines TRBV19 with TRBJ2-7; unclear D gene. Sample: PBMCs. The clonotype originates from a woman aged 40 to 50 in good health. Some clones in this sample may be carry-over from other donors' samples. This chain's CDR3 is CASSNEISYEQYF. The CDR3 nucleotides are TGTGCCAGTAGTAACGAGATCTCCTACGAGCAGTACTTC. Looking up the rest from reference TRBV19 and TRBJ2-7 gives the full variable domain: DGGITQSPKYLFRKEGQNVTLSCEQNLNHDAMYWYRQDPGQGLRLIYYSQIVNDFQKGDIAEGYSVSREKKESFPLTVTSAQKNPTAFYLCASSNEISYEQYFGPGTRLTVT.